This T cell receptor (beta chain) originates from a study of neurological immune-mediated disorders. This clonotype was counted many times. The V gene lost 2 bases and the J gene lost 6 bases, with 10 bases spanning the gap. CDR1 MNHEY and CDR2 SMNVEV come from the germline V gene (reference sequence). This CDR3 spans 13 amino acids. A single record per CDR3 protein comes from TCRdb applying MiXCR to the 5' RACE reads. Here the sample spans around 15,000 distinct CDR3 sequences, more than 3% being singletons. Volunteers at a blood bank in Maryland, USA, were the healthy controls. The sample consisted of CD8+ T cells from blood. This TCR was recovered from a woman in her thirties or forties in good health. V usage is TRBV27 and J usage is TRBJ1-1; D call uncertain. The CDR3 DNA reads as TGTGCCAGCAGTTTAGTTAAGGGCGCTGAAGCTTTCTTT. Protein: CASSLVKGAEAFF.